This T cell receptor beta chain was identified in a study of CD8+CD57+ T cells in acquired aplastic anemia. The study profiled TCR beta VDJ and CDR3 using genomic DNA as template. TCRdb fed the reads into MiXCR, producing one record per CDR3 protein. The sample gives fewer than 250,000 distinct CDR3 sequences, approximately 51% of which show up once; 20% is in the top ten. Selection for sequencing was limited to patients who had shown CD8+CD57+ cell expansion by flow cytometry. Patients were treatment-naive when blood was sampled. V was pared by 6 bases and J by 3 bases, with 8 bases between. CDR1 and CDR2 (germline): DFQATT, SNEGSKA (reference sequence). The CDR3 runs to 11 residues.

The material sequenced was sorted CD4+, CD8+, or CD8+CD57+ T cells (not recorded which) from PBMCs. The sequence derives from a human donor with aplastic anemia. This chain links TRBV20-1 with TRBJ1-2, with D possibly TRBD1 on 6 matching bases. The CDR3 DNA follows: TGCAGTGCACCAGGGGACTATGGCTACACCTTC. It yields the protein CSAPGDYGYTF.